A single sample gave rise to the 31 T cell receptor beta chains below, sequenced in a study of T cells in Graves' hyperthyroidism and ophthalmopathy. What was amplified from RNA transcripts were TCR beta CDR3 regions. HTBI primers were used for first-round RT-PCR of the TCR CDR3. From the multiplex PCR reads, TCRdb called clonotypes with MiXCR, one entry per CDR3 protein. The data contain around 390,000 distinct CDR3 sequences, roughly 14% of them singletons. What was sequenced was blood. The receptors shown here come from a woman in her twenties or thirties with Graves' ophthalmopathy.

Worth noting for this clonotype: Just one base apart from a much larger clone, this may be a read error. The chain uses TRBV7-8 and TRBJ2-1; maybe TRBD2 (6 bases). Germline lookup yields CDR1 SGHVS and CDR2 FQNEAQ. This CDR3 has 15 residues. In nucleotides, the CDR3 is TGTGTCAGCAGCTTAGGACTATACTCCTACAATGAGCAGTTCTTC. Translating gives CVSSLGLYSYNEQFF.

This clonotype was found many times. The chain uses TRBV6-1 and TRBJ2-1; D call uncertain. CDR1 and CDR2 (germline): MNHNS, SASEGT. V lost 4 bases and J lost 3, with 7 bases in between. CDR3 length: 13 residues. The CDR3 nucleotides read TGTGCCAGCAGTGTGTCAAACTACAATGAGCAGTTCTTC. It specifies CASSVSNYNEQFF.

The chain's CDR3 is CASSIGAGNEQFF. DNA for the CDR3: TGTGCCAGTAGTATAGGGGCTGGCAATGAGCAGTTCTTC. V usage is TRBV19 and J usage is TRBJ2-1; no firm D call. The CDR3 length is 13 residues. Trimming pared 1 base from V and 6 bases from J, leaving 7 bases between. CDR1 LNHDA and CDR2 SQIVND come from the germline V gene (reference sequence).

This clonotype appeared many times. In DNA form, the CDR3 reads TGCGCCAGCAGCCAAGGATACAGAAACACTGAAGCTTTCTTT. It yields the protein CASSQGYRNTEAFF. The V call is TRBV4-1, the J call TRBJ1-1; D is undetermined. Per germline, CDR1 MGHRA and CDR2 YSYEKL. This CDR3 is 14 amino acids long. V lost 1 base and J lost 2, with 8 bases in between.

This clonotype was counted ten times or more. This chain joins TRBV5-8 and TRBJ2-5, with D tentatively TRBD1 or TRBD2 (7 bases each). V was clipped by 4 bases and J by 3 bases, with 16 bases between them. Germline-derived CDR1 and CDR2 are SGHTS and YDEGEE. The CDR3 is made up of 15 amino acids. As DNA, the CDR3 is TGTGCCAGCAGCCCCCAGACAGGGAGGGAAGAGACCCAGTACTTC. Amino acids: CASSPQTGREETQYF.

This clonotype was counted ten times or more. The chain employs TRBV2 and TRBJ2-5; 8 bases fit TRBD2. There are 15 residues in the CDR3. Germline CDR1 reads SNHLY; CDR2 reads FYNNEI. V gave up 6 bases and J gave up 4 bases; unmatched junction bases: 10. CDR3 coding DNA: TGTGCCAGCAGGGGTACCTCGGGGGGGGGAGAGACCCAGTACTTC. Amino acids: CASRGTSGGGETQYF.

This clonotype was detected ten times or more. This chain connects TRBV13 to TRBJ2-7; D gene uncertain. The ends were cut back, 1 base at V and 2 bases at J, with 9 bases in the middle. CDR3 length: 14 residues. Looked up from germline, CDR1 is PRHDT and CDR2 is FYEKMQ (reference sequence). The CDR3 DNA reads TGTGCCAGCAGCTTAGCGGCAGCTACCTACGAGCAGTACTTC. This gives the protein CASSLAAATYEQYF.

This clonotype has ten or more counts. The rearrangement links TRBV5-1 to TRBJ1-1; possibly TRBD1 for D (5 bases). The V end lost 3 bases, the J end lost 4 bases, and 7 bases lay between the germline ends. The CDR3 has 12 amino acids. Germline CDR1 reads SGHRS; CDR2 reads YFSETQ. In DNA form, the CDR3 reads TGCGCCAGCAGCTGGGACGGCACTGAAGCTTTCTTT. Its protein product is CASSWDGTEAFF.

This clonotype was counted at least ten times. This chain uses TRBV6-1 with TRBJ2-7, with TRBD2 as a possible D gene (6 bases). The germline V gene has CDR1 MNHNS and CDR2 SASEGT. Trimming shortened V by 4 bases and J by 2 bases, and 12 bases separated the two germline ends. This CDR3 has 14 amino acids. This chain's CDR3 is CASSGISGTYEQYF. The CDR3 region has the DNA TGTGCCAGCAGTGGTATTAGCGGAACCTACGAGCAGTACTTC.

This clonotype was found once. The final CDR3 position lacks the conserved phenylalanine or tryptophan, pointing to a likely read error. The chain has TRBV28 and TRBJ1-5, with no clear D. V was pared by 5 bases and J by 6 bases, with 8 bases between. This CDR3 region has 12 residues. The germline gives CDR1 MDHEN, CDR2 SYDVKM. CDR3 DNA: TGTGCCAGCAGTAAACATGGTCAGCCCCAGCATCTT. It yields the protein CASSKHGQPQHL.

The chain links TRBV19 to TRBJ2-1; D is unclear. The germline V gene encodes CDR1 LNHDA and CDR2 SQIVND (reference sequence). The CDR3 is 14 amino acids. Between the trimmed V and J ends, which lost 2 bases and 8 bases, there was a span of 13 bases. The CDR3 DNA reads TGTGCCAGTAGTATATCGGACGGAAAGGATGAGCAGTTCTTC. This sequence encodes CASSISDGKDEQFF.

This clonotype was recorded at least ten times. The rearrangement links TRBV7-3 to TRBJ2-1; 7 bases are a match to TRBD2. In germline, CDR1 is SGHTA, CDR2 FQGTGA. The junction had 7 bases not matched to a gene; V was cut back by 5 bases and J by 6 bases. CDR3 length: 14 residues. The CDR3 DNA sequence: TGTGCCAGCAGCGCCCCTGGGACTACCAATGAGCAGTTCTTC. It is translated as CASSAPGTTNEQFF.

The chain carries TRBV19 and TRBJ1-5, with TRBD1 matching 10 bases. CDR1 is LNHDA and CDR2 is SQIVND in the germline V gene (reference sequence). With 10 bases clipped from V and 7 bases from J, the junction kept 10 bases outside the gene matches. This CDR3 has 14 amino acids. For the CDR3, the DNA is TGTGCCACCCTTTCCGGGACAGGGGAGCAGCCCCAGCATTTT. Its translation is CATLSGTGEQPQHF.

This clonotype came up a few times. This chain uses TRBV12-3 or TRBV12-4 with TRBJ2-7; D may be TRBD2 (8 bases). The length of the CDR3 is 15 residues. Trimming removed 5 bases from V and 2 bases from J, with 16 bases in between. This CDR3 is CASSDGRGRPYEQYF. The DNA of the CDR3 is TGTGCCAGCAGTGACGGGAGGGGGCGCCCCTACGAGCAGTACTTC.

This chain connects TRBV10-3 to TRBJ2-7, with D perhaps given as TRBD1 or TRBD2 (5 bases each). The CDR3 loop spans 14 amino acids. Trimming shortened V by 8 bases and J by 2 bases, and 16 bases separated the two germline ends. The germline V gene encodes CDR1 ENHRY and CDR2 SYGVKD. The CDR3 DNA sequence: TGTGCCATCGCCGATCCGGGACGGACCTACGAGCAGTACTTC. Translation: CAIADPGRTYEQYF.

The chain links TRBV9 to TRBJ2-1; 9 bases map to TRBD2. Germline trimming cut 4 bases from V and 8 bases from J; bases unmatched to any gene: 10. The CDR3 extends over 15 amino acids. Looked up from germline, CDR1 is SGDLS and CDR2 is YYNGEE. Here the CDR3 reads CASSITAGGLDEQFF. The CDR3 DNA reads TGTGCCAGCAGCATAACAGCGGGGGGCTTGGATGAGCAGTTCTTC.

This chain uses TRBV11-2 with TRBJ1-2; maybe TRBD1 (5 bases). The CDR3 runs to 14 residues. With 3 bases removed from V and 0 bases from J, the gap between germline ends came to 8 bases. Germline V CDR1 and CDR2: SGHAT, FQNNGV. CDR3 sequence (DNA): TGTGCCAGCAGCTTGAGGGGAGCTAACTATGGCTACACCTTC. It is translated as CASSLRGANYGYTF.

The gene calls are TRBV2 and TRBJ2-3, with 9 bases lining up with TRBD1. Germline trimming cut 6 bases from V and 4 bases from J; bases unmatched to any gene: 8. The CDR3 extends over 15 amino acids. CDR1 and CDR2 (germline): SNHLY, FYNNEI. The CDR3 loop reads CASRFPGQGADTQYF. CDR3 bases: TGTGCCAGCAGATTCCCGGGACAGGGTGCAGATACGCAGTATTTT.

This clonotype was detected many times. This chain connects TRBV3-1 to TRBJ2-1; D perhaps matches TRBD2 (7 bases). V dropped 1 base and J dropped 15 bases, with 16 bases sitting between them. Germline assignment: CDR1 LGHDT and CDR2 YNNKEL (reference sequence). The CDR3 has 13 residues. DNA of the CDR3: TGTGCCAGCAGCCAAGTAGGAGGGGGGGAATGGTTCTTC. This sequence encodes CASSQVGGGEWFF.

This clonotype was observed many times. The chain links TRBV11-2 to TRBJ2-7; D ambiguous. V shed 7 bases and J shed 3 bases, with 7 bases lying between them. The CDR3 contains 11 residues. Germline loops: CDR1 SGHAT, CDR2 FQNNGV. The CDR3 DNA reads as TGTGCCAGCACCCTTCACTACGAGCAGTACTTC. Amino acid sequence: CASTLHYEQYF.

This clonotype was seen many times. The chain is built from TRBV15 and TRBJ2-5, with 11 bases that match TRBD2. Trimming removed 0 bases from V and 3 bases from J; junction bases left unmatched: 15. Per the germline V gene, CDR1 is LNHNV and CDR2 is YYDKDF (reference sequence). The CDR3 runs 20 residues. The CDR3 reads CATSRDLYAGTSGAEETQYF. The CDR3 bases are TGTGCCACCAGCAGAGATCTATATGCCGGGACTAGCGGCGCTGAAGAGACCCAGTACTTC. Using reference TRBV15 and TRBJ2-5 for the parts outside the CDR3, the full variable domain is DAMVIQNPRYQVTQFGKPVTLSCSQTLNHNVMYWYQQKSSQAPKLLFHYYDKDFNNEADTPDNFQSRRPNTSFCFLDIRSPGLGDTAMYLCATSRDLYAGTSGAEETQYFGPGTRLLVL.

This clonotype occurred many times. The V gene is TRBV3-1, the J gene TRBJ2-3; 7 bases match TRBD2. CDR3 size: 15 residues. Germline CDR1 is LGHDT and CDR2 is YNNKEL (reference sequence). With 6 bases clipped from V and 2 bases from J, the junction kept 8 bases outside the gene matches. As DNA, the CDR3 is TGTGCCAGCAGGCGACGGGGGGACCTCACAGATACGCAGTATTTT. It is translated as CASRRRGDLTDTQYF.

Ten or more counts support this clonotype. The V gene is TRBV12-3 or TRBV12-4, the J gene TRBJ2-3; perhaps TRBD1 as D (5 bases). The V end lost 3 bases, the J end lost 2 bases, and 9 bases lay between the germline ends. CDR3 length: 14 residues. CDR3 in DNA: TGTGCCAGCAGTTTTGACAGTATCACAGATACGCAGTATTTT. It specifies CASSFDSITDTQYF.

This clonotype was picked up many times. The chain combines TRBV7-2 with TRBJ1-4, with a tentative D call TRBD1 (5 bases). CDR3 length: 16 residues. In germline, CDR1 is SGHTA, CDR2 FQGNSA. The ends were cut back, 5 bases at V and 0 bases at J, with 13 bases in the middle. The CDR3 sequence: CASSQWGTSTNEKLFF. The CDR3 nucleotides read TGTGCCAGCAGCCAATGGGGGACTTCAACTAATGAAAAACTGTTTTTT.

A remark on this clonotype: Since a much larger clone is just one base distant, this may be a read error. The chain recombines TRBV7-2 with TRBJ2-3, with 7 nucleotides matching TRBD2. Losses at the gene ends were 8 bases for V and 4 bases for J; bases not matched to a gene: 3. This CDR3 contains 12 residues. Germline lookup yields CDR1 SGHTA and CDR2 FQGNSA. CDR3 sequence reads: CASGLVSDTQYF. In DNA, the CDR3 is TGTGCCAGCGGACTAGTTTCAGATACGCAGTATTTT.

This clonotype has only a few counts. J is TRBJ2-1 and V is TRBV20-1; D unresolved. CDR1 is DFQATT, CDR2 SNEGSKA, per germline (reference sequence). The V end lost 5 bases, the J end lost 7 bases, and 18 bases lay between the germline ends. The CDR3 sequence is 14 residues long. The CDR3 reads CSAGPFSLWNEQFF. CDR3 DNA sequence: TGCAGTGCTGGACCTTTTAGTCTCTGGAATGAGCAGTTCTTC.

This clonotype was picked up many times. The chain is built from TRBV6-1 and TRBJ2-3, with a possible D match to TRBD2 (6 bases). Germline CDR1 and CDR2: MNHNS and SASEGT. V lost 8 bases and J lost 4, with 16 bases in between. The CDR3 runs to 14 residues. CDR3: CASEGTEGPDTQYF. The CDR3 region has the DNA TGTGCCAGCGAGGGGACTGAGGGTCCAGATACGCAGTATTTT.

This clonotype occurred many times. The genes are TRBV30 and TRBJ1-1; TRBD1 is a possible D gene (6 bases). This CDR3 has 13 amino acids. CDR1 is GTSNPN, CDR2 SVGIG, per germline (reference sequence). Trimming shortened V by 3 bases and J by 4 bases, and 12 bases separated the two germline ends. The DNA of the CDR3 is TGTGCCTGGAGAACAGGGATCGGCACTGAAGCTTTCTTT. This sequence encodes CAWRTGIGTEAFF. The whole variable domain, remainder taken from reference TRBV30 and TRBJ1-1, is SQTIHQWPATLVQPVGSPLSLECTVEGTSNPNLYWYRQAAGRGLQLLFYSVGIGQISSEVPQNLSASRPQDRQFILSSKKLLLSDSGFYLCAWRTGIGTEAFFGQGTRLTVV.

This chain joins TRBV28 and TRBJ1-5, with D possibly TRBD1 on 6 matching bases. Germline V gene data show CDR1 as MDHEN and CDR2 as SYDVKM. The CDR3 length is 15 residues. V lost 10 bases and J 0 bases, leaving 16 bases between the germline ends. DNA of the CDR3: TGTGCCACTCAAGGGGGGGGAAATAGCAATCAGCCCCAGCATTTT. Its translation: CATQGGGNSNQPQHF.

At least ten counts were recorded for this clonotype. The V gene is TRBV27, the J gene TRBJ1-4; TRBD1 aligns across 9 bases. After removal of 8 bases from V and 6 bases from J, the junction contained 7 bases not matched to a gene. The germline V gene encodes CDR1 MNHEY and CDR2 SMNVEV (reference sequence). There are 14 residues in the CDR3. CDR3 region: CASGTTGGDEKLFF. CDR3 DNA: TGTGCCAGCGGGACGACAGGGGGAGATGAAAAACTGTTTTTT.

In this sample, this clonotype turned up once. The gene calls are TRBV5-8 and TRBJ1-2, with D possibly matching TRBD1 (6 bases). This CDR3 region has 15 residues. From germline, CDR1 is SGHTS and CDR2 YDEGEE. V was clipped by 3 bases and J by 0 bases, with 12 bases between them. CDR3 DNA: TGTGCCAGCAGCTCAAGGACAGATTCTAACTATGGCTACACCTTC. Amino acids: CASSSRTDSNYGYTF.